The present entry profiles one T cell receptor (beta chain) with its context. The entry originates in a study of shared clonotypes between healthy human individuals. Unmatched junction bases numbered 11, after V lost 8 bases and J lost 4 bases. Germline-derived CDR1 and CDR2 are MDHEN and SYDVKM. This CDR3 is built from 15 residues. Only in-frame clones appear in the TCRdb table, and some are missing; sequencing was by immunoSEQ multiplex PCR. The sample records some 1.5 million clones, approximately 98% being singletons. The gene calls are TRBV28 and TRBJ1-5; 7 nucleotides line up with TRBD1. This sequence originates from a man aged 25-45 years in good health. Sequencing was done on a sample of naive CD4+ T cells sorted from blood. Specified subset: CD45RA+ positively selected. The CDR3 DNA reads TGTGCCAGCTCCCTTTTGGGACAGCTAAATCAGCCCCAGCATTTT. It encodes CASSLLGQLNQPQHF.